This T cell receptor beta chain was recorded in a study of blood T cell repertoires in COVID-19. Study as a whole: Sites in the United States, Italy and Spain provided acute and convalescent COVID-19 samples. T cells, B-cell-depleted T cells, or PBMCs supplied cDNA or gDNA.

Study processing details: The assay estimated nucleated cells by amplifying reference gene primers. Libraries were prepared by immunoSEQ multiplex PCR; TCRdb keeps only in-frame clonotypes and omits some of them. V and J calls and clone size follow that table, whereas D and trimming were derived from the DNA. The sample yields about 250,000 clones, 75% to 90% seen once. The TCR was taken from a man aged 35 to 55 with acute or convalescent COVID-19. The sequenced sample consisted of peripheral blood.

CDR3 protein: CASRRTGPNEQFF. The CDR3 region has the DNA TGTGCCAGCAGACGGACAGGGCCCAATGAGCAGTTCTTC. The chain uses TRBV27 and TRBJ2-1; 8 nucleotides line up with TRBD1. This CDR3 comprises 13 residues. Per the germline V gene, CDR1 is MNHEY and CDR2 is SMNVEV (reference sequence). V shed 6 bases, J shed 6 bases, and the junction held 4 bases outside the gene matches.